The clone carrying this T cell receptor (beta chain) showed up just once. Its matching antigen is unknown. This entry belongs to a study of T cell responses to AZD1222 COVID-19 vaccine. TCRdb's table, derived via immunoSEQ multiplex PCR, lists solely in-frame clones and lacks some. Of approximately 150,000 clones listed, about 90% are singletons. V dropped 4 bases and J dropped 5 bases, with 15 bases sitting between them. This CDR3 has 14 residues. In germline, CDR1 is SGHRS, CDR2 YFSETQ. Study-wide results and limits: Spike-wide coverage was observed for vaccine-associated CD4 TCRs, with dominant responses at 160-218 and 743-854.

The chain links TRBV5-1 to TRBJ2-5, with D maybe TRBD1 (7 bases). The TCR originated in an adult who received the AZD1222 COVID-19 vaccine. The sequencing here drew on peripheral blood, taken 28 days after the second AZD1222 dose. The CDR3 loop reads CASSAGQSEETQYF. The DNA for the CDR3 is TGCGCCAGCAGCGCGGGACAGAGCGAGGAGACCCAGTACTTC.